This record covers a single TCR beta chain. Data came from immunoSEQ multiplex PCR; TCRdb stores just in-frame clones and leaves some out. The data hold about 81,000 clones, with 90% to 96% observed a single time. The CDR3 length is 14 residues. Per the germline V gene, CDR1 is MNHEY and CDR2 is SMNVEV (reference sequence). V lost 4 bases, J lost 1 base, and 4 bases stayed unmatched. These data are taken from a study of technical replicates of blood from a few donors. The TCR was taken from a human donor in good health. The J gene is TRBJ2-7, the V gene TRBV27, with 7 positions matching TRBD2. Sequenced sample: T cells isolated from PBMCs. The CDR3 nucleotides are TGTGCCAGCAGTTATGCTAGCGGTTCCTACGAGCAGTACTTC. This translates into CASSYASGSYEQYF.